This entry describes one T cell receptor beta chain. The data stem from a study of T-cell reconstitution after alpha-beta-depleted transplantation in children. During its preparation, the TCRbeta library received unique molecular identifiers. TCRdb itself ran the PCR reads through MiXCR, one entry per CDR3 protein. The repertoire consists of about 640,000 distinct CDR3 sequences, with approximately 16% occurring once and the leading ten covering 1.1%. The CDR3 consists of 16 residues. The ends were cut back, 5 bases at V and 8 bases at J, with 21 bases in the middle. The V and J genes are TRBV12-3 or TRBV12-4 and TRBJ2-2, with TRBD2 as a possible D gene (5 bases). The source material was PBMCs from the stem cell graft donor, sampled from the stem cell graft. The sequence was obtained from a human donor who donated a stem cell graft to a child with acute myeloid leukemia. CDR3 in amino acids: CASSPLSDSLEGELFF. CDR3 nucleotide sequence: TGTGCCAGCAGTCCCTTGTCGGACTCCTTGGAAGGGGAGCTGTTTTTT.